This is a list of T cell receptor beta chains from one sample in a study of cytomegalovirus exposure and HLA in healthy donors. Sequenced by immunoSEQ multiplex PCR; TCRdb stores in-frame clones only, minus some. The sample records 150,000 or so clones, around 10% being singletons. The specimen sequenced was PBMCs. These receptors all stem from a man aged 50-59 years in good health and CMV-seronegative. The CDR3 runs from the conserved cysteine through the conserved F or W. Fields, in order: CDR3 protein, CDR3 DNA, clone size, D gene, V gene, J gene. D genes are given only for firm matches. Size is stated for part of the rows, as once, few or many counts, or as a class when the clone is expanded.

CDR3 protein: CASSGFGGAADTQYF; CDR3 DNA: TGTGCCAGCAGCGGGTTCGGGGGGGCCGCAGATACGCAGTATTTT; clone size: NA; D gene: TRBD2; V gene: TRBV6-5; J gene: TRBJ2-3
CDR3 protein: CASSERGGTDTQYF; CDR3 DNA: TGTGCCAGCAGTGAGCGGGGGGGCACAGATACGCAGTATTTT; clone size: few; D gene: TRBD2; V gene: TRBV6-4; J gene: TRBJ2-3
CDR3 protein: CASSQTVTSYEQYF; CDR3 DNA: TGTGCCAGCAGTCAGACAGTTACCTCCTACGAGCAGTACTTC; clone size: NA; D gene: NA; V gene: TRBV2; J gene: TRBJ2-7
CDR3 protein: CASSLVTVPKLFF; CDR3 DNA: TGTGCCAGCAGCTTAGTTACAGTTCCAAAACTGTTTTTT; clone size: few; D gene: NA; V gene: TRBV11-2; J gene: TRBJ1-4
CDR3 protein: CASRSTGYGYTF; CDR3 DNA: TGTGCCAGCAGATCAACAGGATATGGCTACACCTTC; clone size: NA; D gene: NA; V gene: TRBV7-2; J gene: TRBJ1-2
CDR3 protein: CASGRGQLNTEAFF; CDR3 DNA: TGTGCCAGCGGTCGGGGACAACTGAACACTGAAGCTTTCTTT; clone size: few; D gene: NA; V gene: TRBV2; J gene: TRBJ1-1
CDR3 protein: CASRRASVNTIYF; CDR3 DNA: TGTGCCAGCAGGCGGGCCAGCGTGAACACCATATATTTT; clone size: NA; D gene: NA; V gene: TRBV5-8; J gene: TRBJ1-3
CDR3 protein: CASSPRAVSYEQYF; CDR3 DNA: TGTGCCAGCAGCCCCAGGGCAGTCTCCTACGAGCAGTACTTC; clone size: NA; D gene: NA; V gene: TRBV7-2; J gene: TRBJ2-7
CDR3 protein: CASSGARQGEKAFF; CDR3 DNA: TGTGCCAGTAGTGGAGCACGACAGGGAGAGAAGGCTTTCTTT; clone size: NA; D gene: TRBD1; V gene: TRBV19; J gene: TRBJ1-1
CDR3 protein: CASSLDGSRNTDTQYF; CDR3 DNA: TGCGCCAGCAGCTTGGACGGGAGTAGGAACACAGATACGCAGTATTTT; clone size: few; D gene: NA; V gene: TRBV5-1; J gene: TRBJ2-3
CDR3 protein: CSVEGAGPDGYTF; CDR3 DNA: TGCAGCGTTGAAGGGGCAGGGCCGGATGGCTACACCTTC; clone size: NA; D gene: NA; V gene: TRBV29-1; J gene: TRBJ1-2
CDR3 protein: CASSFGAGGGQTQYF; CDR3 DNA: TGTGCCAGCAGCTTTGGAGCAGGAGGAGGACAGACCCAGTACTTC; clone size: few; D gene: NA; V gene: TRBV5-6; J gene: TRBJ2-5
CDR3 protein: CASSLMPAGSSYNEQFF; CDR3 DNA: TGTGCCAGCAGCTTAATGCCAGCGGGGAGCTCCTACAATGAGCAGTTCTTC; clone size: NA; D gene: TRBD2; V gene: TRBV7-3; J gene: TRBJ2-1
CDR3 protein: CASSTRTSGPGETQYF; CDR3 DNA: TGCGCCAGCAGCACCCGGACTAGCGGGCCAGGGGAGACCCAGTACTTC; clone size: few; D gene: TRBD2; V gene: TRBV5-1; J gene: TRBJ2-5
CDR3 protein: CASSSPNPDTQYF; CDR3 DNA: TGTGCCAGCTCTTCCCCTAACCCAGATACGCAGTATTTT; clone size: NA; D gene: NA; V gene: TRBV28; J gene: TRBJ2-3
CDR3 protein: CVRGSRDRWGVKAFF; CDR3 DNA: TGTGTACGGGGGTCACGGGACAGGTGGGGTGTGAAAGCTTTCTTT; clone size: few; D gene: TRBD1; V gene: TRBV11-2; J gene: TRBJ1-1
CDR3 protein: CAWSVRVLRTF; CDR3 DNA: TGTGCCTGGAGTGTAAGAGTGTTGCGCACCTTC; clone size: few; D gene: NA; V gene: TRBV30; J gene: TRBJ1-2
CDR3 protein: CASSEGRLSSYEQYF; CDR3 DNA: TGTGCCAGCAGTGAAGGCAGACTCTCGTCCTACGAGCAGTACTTC; clone size: few; D gene: NA; V gene: TRBV2; J gene: TRBJ2-7
CDR3 protein: CASSLGRVLVAKNIQYF; CDR3 DNA: TGTGCCAGCAGCTTGGGTCGGGTTCTGGTAGCCAAAAACATTCAGTACTTC; clone size: few; D gene: NA; V gene: TRBV5-4; J gene: TRBJ2-4
CDR3 protein: CASSLFQETQYF; CDR3 DNA: TGCGCCAGCAGCCTGTTTCAAGAGACCCAGTACTTC; clone size: NA; D gene: NA; V gene: TRBV5-1; J gene: TRBJ2-5
CDR3 protein: CASSSSGSTDTQYF; CDR3 DNA: TGTGCCAGCAGCTCTAGCGGGTCGACAGATACGCAGTATTTT; clone size: NA; D gene: TRBD2; V gene: TRBV11-2; J gene: TRBJ2-3
CDR3 protein: CASSSTGGHSKSLFF; CDR3 DNA: TGTGCCAGCAGCTCCACAGGGGGCCATTCGAAAAGCCTGTTTTTT; clone size: few; D gene: TRBD1; V gene: TRBV7-9; J gene: TRBJ1-4
CDR3 protein: CASSASSSGNTIYF; CDR3 DNA: TGTGCCAGCAGTGCCAGTTCCTCTGGAAACACCATATATTTT; clone size: NA; D gene: NA; V gene: TRBV25-1; J gene: TRBJ1-3
CDR3 protein: CSAGVGDTEAFF; CDR3 DNA: TGCAGCGCCGGGGTCGGGGACACTGAAGCTTTCTTT; clone size: NA; D gene: NA; V gene: TRBV29-1; J gene: TRBJ1-1
CDR3 protein: CASSLGARIMPQHF; CDR3 DNA: TGTGCCAGCAGTCTAGGGGCAAGAATAATGCCCCAGCATTTT; clone size: few; D gene: NA; V gene: TRBV28; J gene: TRBJ1-5
CDR3 protein: CASSQGDSDGGPFTDTQYF; CDR3 DNA: TGTGCCAGCAGCCAAGGGGACTCTGACGGAGGACCGTTCACAGATACGCAGTATTTT; clone size: few; D gene: NA; V gene: TRBV11-2; J gene: TRBJ2-3
CDR3 protein: CASKWGANTGELFF; CDR3 DNA: TGTGCCAGCAAATGGGGGGCGAACACCGGGGAGCTGTTTTTT; clone size: NA; D gene: NA; V gene: TRBV2; J gene: TRBJ2-2
CDR3 protein: CASSSTGRTEAFF; CDR3 DNA: TGTGCCAGCAGCTCGACAGGGAGGACTGAAGCTTTCTTT; clone size: NA; D gene: TRBD1; V gene: TRBV7-6; J gene: TRBJ1-1
CDR3 protein: CASSVQAPPGNIQYF; CDR3 DNA: TGTGCCAGTAGTGTACAGGCTCCCCCAGGAAACATTCAGTACTTC; clone size: NA; D gene: NA; V gene: TRBV19; J gene: TRBJ2-4
CDR3 protein: CASAGGPDNSPLHF; CDR3 DNA: TGCGCCAGCGCGGGAGGGCCGGATAATTCACCCCTCCACTTT; clone size: NA; D gene: NA; V gene: TRBV10-2; J gene: TRBJ1-6
CDR3 protein: CASRPGQENQPQHF; CDR3 DNA: TGTGCCAGCAGGCCAGGACAGGAGAATCAGCCCCAGCATTTT; clone size: NA; D gene: TRBD1; V gene: TRBV6-5; J gene: TRBJ1-5
CDR3 protein: CASSLNQATGMNTEAFF; CDR3 DNA: TGTGCCAGCTCACTCAACCAAGCCACAGGGATGAACACTGAAGCTTTCTTT; clone size: few; D gene: NA; V gene: TRBV18; J gene: TRBJ1-1
CDR3 protein: CASSILGDYTF; CDR3 DNA: TGTGCCAGTAGTATACTAGGGGACTACACCTTC; clone size: NA; D gene: NA; V gene: TRBV19; J gene: TRBJ1-2
CDR3 protein: CASPGTGLNTEAFF; CDR3 DNA: TGTGCCAGTCCCGGGACAGGACTGAACACTGAAGCTTTCTTT; clone size: few; D gene: TRBD1; V gene: TRBV6-6; J gene: TRBJ1-1
CDR3 protein: CASSQGGGQQGLGGYTF; CDR3 DNA: TGTGCCAGCAGCCAAGGGGGGGGACAACAGGGCCTCGGGGGCTACACCTTC; clone size: few; D gene: NA; V gene: TRBV4-2; J gene: TRBJ1-2
CDR3 protein: CASSQSSSGELFF; CDR3 DNA: TGTGCCAGCTCACAGAGTTCCTCCGGGGAGCTGTTTTTT; clone size: NA; D gene: NA; V gene: TRBV18; J gene: TRBJ2-2
CDR3 protein: CASSVDLGALGNTIYF; CDR3 DNA: TGTGCCAGCAGCGTAGATCTGGGGGCGTTGGGAAACACCATATATTTT; clone size: few; D gene: NA; V gene: TRBV9; J gene: TRBJ1-3
CDR3 protein: CASSPTGGMSNEQFF; CDR3 DNA: TGTGCCAGCAGCCCGACAGGGGGTATGTCGAATGAGCAGTTCTTC; clone size: few; D gene: TRBD1; V gene: TRBV9; J gene: TRBJ2-1
CDR3 protein: CASSLAGSYGYTF; CDR3 DNA: TGCGCCAGCAGCTTGGCAGGGTCCTATGGCTACACCTTC; clone size: NA; D gene: NA; V gene: TRBV5-1; J gene: TRBJ1-2
CDR3 protein: CASSRLAGGDNEQFF; CDR3 DNA: TGTGCCAGCAGTAGGCTAGCGGGAGGGGACAATGAGCAGTTCTTC; clone size: few; D gene: TRBD2; V gene: TRBV6-4; J gene: TRBJ2-1
CDR3 protein: CATRLRFTDTQYF; CDR3 DNA: TGTGCCACCCGACTCCGCTTCACAGATACGCAGTATTTT; clone size: NA; D gene: NA; V gene: TRBV6-1; J gene: TRBJ2-3
CDR3 protein: CASNSRVTDTQYF; CDR3 DNA: TGTGCCAGCAATTCCCGGGTAACAGATACGCAGTATTTT; clone size: many; D gene: NA; V gene: TRBV25-1; J gene: TRBJ2-3
CDR3 protein: CASRPETGGAFWGGYTF; CDR3 DNA: TGTGCCAGCAGACCAGAGACAGGGGGTGCTTTCTGGGGCGGCTACACCTTC; clone size: once; D gene: TRBD1; V gene: TRBV6-4; J gene: TRBJ1-2
CDR3 protein: CASSRAGGSGNTIYF; CDR3 DNA: TGTGCCAGCAGTAGGGCGGGGGGCTCTGGAAACACCATATATTTT; clone size: NA; D gene: NA; V gene: TRBV6-1; J gene: TRBJ1-3
CDR3 protein: CASSYSQRGAWETQYF; CDR3 DNA: TGTGCCAGCAGTTACTCGCAACGGGGGGCTTGGGAGACCCAGTACTTC; clone size: few; D gene: NA; V gene: TRBV6-5; J gene: TRBJ2-5
CDR3 protein: CASSEAGGTGTDTQYF; CDR3 DNA: TGTGCCAGCAGTGAAGCTGGGGGGACAGGGACAGATACGCAGTATTTT; clone size: few; D gene: TRBD1; V gene: TRBV6-1; J gene: TRBJ2-3
CDR3 protein: CASSRSGGTEAFF; CDR3 DNA: TGTGCCAGCAGCCGATCAGGGGGCACTGAAGCTTTCTTT; clone size: few; D gene: TRBD1; V gene: TRBV7-3; J gene: TRBJ1-1
CDR3 protein: CASSQARIGYTF; CDR3 DNA: TGTGCCAGCAGTCAGGCCCGGATTGGCTACACCTTC; clone size: NA; D gene: NA; V gene: TRBV6-6; J gene: TRBJ1-2
CDR3 protein: CASSLTGTGADTQYF; CDR3 DNA: TGCGCCAGCAGCTTGACAGGGACAGGGGCAGATACGCAGTATTTT; clone size: NA; D gene: TRBD1; V gene: TRBV5-1; J gene: TRBJ2-3
CDR3 protein: CASSLGMGAREKLFF; CDR3 DNA: TGTGCCAGCAGTCTTGGGATGGGGGCCAGGGAAAAACTGTTTTTT; clone size: few; D gene: NA; V gene: TRBV6-5; J gene: TRBJ1-4